Listed below are T cell receptor beta chains from one sample, sequenced in a study of blood T cell repertoires in COVID-19. Assay: immunoSEQ multiplex PCR; the TCRdb copy retains only in-frame clones and omits some. The sample records 300,000 to 350,000 clones, about nine tenths being singletons. The sequenced material came from peripheral blood. Receptors were obtained from a woman aged 25-40 years with COVID-19, enrolled during active disease. CDR3s include the opening cysteine and the closing phenylalanine or tryptophan. The D gene is left open where the match is weak. Part of the rows lack a size; the others show once, few, many or a class for expanded clones.

abundance,v_gene,j_gene,d_gene,CDR3nt,CDR3aa
.,TRBV7-9,TRBJ2-4,TRBD1,TGTGCCAGCAGCTTCCGGGACAGGGAATACTTC,CASSFRDREYF
once,TRBV4-3,TRBJ2-3,.,TGCGCCAGCAGCCAAGATGGGGAGGTAGATACGCAGTATTTT,CASSQDGEVDTQYF
.,TRBV29-1,TRBJ2-1,TRBD2,TGCAGCGTTGAAGATTGGAGGTTAGCGGGAGGTTCTGGGCAGTTCTTC,CSVEDWRLAGGSGQFF
once,TRBV28,TRBJ2-7,TRBD2,TGTGCCAGCAGGCTAGCGGGAGCCTACGAGCAGTACTTC,CASRLAGAYEQYF
.,TRBV7-6,TRBJ2-5,TRBD1,TGTGCCAGCAGCTTAGGAATACCGGGACAGGGGTTTCAGACCCAGTACTTC,CASSLGIPGQGFQTQYF
.,TRBV28,TRBJ2-7,TRBD2,TGTGCCAGCAGTTTAAGGACTAGCGCCAGCTACGAGCAGTACTTC,CASSLRTSASYEQYF
.,TRBV20-1,TRBJ1-4,.,TGCAGTGCTAGTAGACAGGCAAATGAAAAACTGTTTTTT,CSASRQANEKLFF
.,TRBV9,TRBJ2-3,.,TGTGCCAGCAGCGTAGACGGGAGTGCAGATACGCAGTATTTT,CASSVDGSADTQYF
.,TRBV28,TRBJ2-7,.,TGTGCCAGCAGCTCAGTTGGCGAGCAGTACTTC,CASSSVGEQYF
.,TRBV24-1,TRBJ1-5,.,TGTGCCACCAGTGATCAGGAAGGACAGCCCCAGCATTTT,CATSDQEGQPQHF
.,TRBV10-3,TRBJ2-7,TRBD2,TGTGCCATCAGTGACCCGGGAGGGAACGAAGGAGAGCAGTACTTC,CAISDPGGNEGEQYF
.,TRBV28,TRBJ1-4,.,TGTGCCAGCAGTGCTACAGGGCCCGGGAAAAAACTGTTTTTT,CASSATGPGKKLFF
.,TRBV30,TRBJ2-5,.,TGTGCCTGGAGCACAGGGCAAGAGACCCAGTACTTC,CAWSTGQETQYF
.,TRBV18,TRBJ2-3,.,TGTGCCAGCTCACCACTGCCAGATAGCACAGATACGCAGTATTTT,CASSPLPDSTDTQYF
.,TRBV10-3,TRBJ1-2,.,TGTGCCATCAGTGAGTCGGATTGGGGCGGCTACACCTTC,CAISESDWGGYTF
.,TRBV19,TRBJ1-5,.,TGTGCCACCGGACGGAGGAGCAATCAGCCCCAGCATTTT,CATGRRSNQPQHF
.,TRBV7-3,TRBJ2-7,TRBD2,TGTGCCAGCAGCTTAAGCGGGAGTCTAAACGAGCAGTACTTC,CASSLSGSLNEQYF
.,TRBV7-2,TRBJ2-1,.,TGTGCCAGCAGCCTGCTGGCTAATGAGCAGTTCTTC,CASSLLANEQFF
.,TRBV15,TRBJ2-1,TRBD2,TGTGCCACCAGCATTCCGACTAGCGGGTTCCATGAGCAGTTCTTC,CATSIPTSGFHEQFF
.,TRBV11-2,TRBJ2-1,.,TGTGCCAGCAGCCCCGTTGGGGGCAGACAATACAATGAGCAGTTCTTC,CASSPVGGRQYNEQFF
.,TRBV30,TRBJ1-2,.,TGTGCCTGGACGCAAGATCGCCTCGGGGGCTACACCTTC,CAWTQDRLGGYTF
.,TRBV14,TRBJ1-1,.,TGTGCCAGCAGTGAAACTCAAGAAGCTTTCTTT,CASSETQEAFF
.,TRBV15,TRBJ2-3,.,TGTGCCACCAGCAGAGATCTAGGCCAAATCCACGGAGATACGCAGTATTTT,CATSRDLGQIHGDTQYF
.,TRBV11-3,TRBJ2-1,.,TGTGCCAGCAGCTTAGCTCCTTTCAATGAGCAGTTCTTC,CASSLAPFNEQFF
.,TRBV3-1/TRBV3-2,TRBJ2-5,TRBD2,TGTGCCAGCAGCCTCGCGGCGGGAGAGGAGACCCAGTACTTC,CASSLAAGEETQYF
.,TRBV18,TRBJ1-1,TRBD1,TGTGCCAGCTCACGAGACAGGGGGAAAACTGAAGCTTTCTTT,CASSRDRGKTEAFF
.,TRBV4-1,TRBJ2-7,.,TGCGCCAGCAGCCACCTAGGACAGCCCGACTACGAGCAGTACTTC,CASSHLGQPDYEQYF
.,TRBV4-2,TRBJ2-7,TRBD1,TGTGCCAGCAGCCAAGATCGGACAGGGGCCATTTCCTACGAGCAGTACTTC,CASSQDRTGAISYEQYF
.,TRBV4-2,TRBJ2-5,TRBD2,TGTGCCAGCAGCCAAGGGATTGGGGGGGAGGAGACCCAGTACTTC,CASSQGIGGEETQYF
.,TRBV19,TRBJ2-5,.,TGTGCCAGTAGCCCCCTCCCGGGGGTACAAGAGACCCAGTACTTC,CASSPLPGVQETQYF
.,TRBV30,TRBJ2-2,.,TGTGCCTGGAGTGTAGGGGGAGGGGCAGGGGAGCTGTTTTTT,CAWSVGGGAGELFF
.,TRBV6-5,TRBJ2-7,TRBD1,TGTGCCAGCAGTTACGGGACAGCCGCCTACGAGCAGTACTTC,CASSYGTAAYEQYF
.,TRBV27,TRBJ1-1,.,TGTGCCAGCAGTTTATTAGCTCTCACTGAAGCTTTCTTT,CASSLLALTEAFF
.,TRBV27,TRBJ1-1,.,TGTGCCAGCACCCCGCGGGGTAAGGTCACTGAAGCTTTCTTT,CASTPRGKVTEAFF
.,TRBV6-1,TRBJ1-1,TRBD1,TGTGCCAGCAGTGAAAGGGGGCCTACGGGAGCTTTCTTT,CASSERGPTGAFF
.,TRBV2,TRBJ1-2,TRBD1,TGTGCCAGCAGTGGCGAGACAGGGGGTGGCTACACCTTC,CASSGETGGGYTF
.,TRBV29-1,TRBJ1-2,TRBD1,TGCAGCGTTGATCGGACAGGCGGCTCTAACTATGGCTACACCTTC,CSVDRTGGSNYGYTF
.,TRBV28,TRBJ1-1,.,TGTGCCAGCTGGGGCAGGGGCACTGAAGCTTTCTTT,CASWGRGTEAFF
.,TRBV5-4,TRBJ2-7,TRBD1,TGTGCCAGCAGCCCCACAGGGGGCACGTCCTACGAGCAGTACTTC,CASSPTGGTSYEQYF
.,TRBV28,TRBJ2-3,TRBD2,TGTGCCAGCAGTTTAATAGCGGGGAAACGGTATTTT,CASSLIAGKRYF
.,TRBV18,TRBJ1-1,.,TGTGCCAGCTCACCAGCATCGAGAAACACTGAAGCTTTCTTT,CASSPASRNTEAFF
.,TRBV2,TRBJ2-7,.,TGTGCCAGCAGTGAAAGTGGAGAAGAGCAGTACTTC,CASSESGEEQYF
once,TRBV4-3,TRBJ2-2,TRBD2,TGCGCCAGCAGCCAAGAGTCAGCGGGGAGCTCGAACACCGGGGAGCTGTTTTTT,CASSQESAGSSNTGELFF
.,TRBV30,TRBJ2-5,.,TGTGCCTGGAGTGTACAGGGTAAAGAGACCCAGTACTTC,CAWSVQGKETQYF
.,TRBV7-8,TRBJ2-5,.,TGTGCCAGCAGCTTAGCGTCCATAGAGACCCAGTACTTC,CASSLASIETQYF
few,TRBV6-6,TRBJ1-2,TRBD1,TGTGCCACCGTGGGACAGAACAACTATGGCTACACCTTC,CATVGQNNYGYTF
.,TRBV7-2,TRBJ2-5,.,TGTGCCAGCAGCTTAGGTCTCTATGACCAAGAGACCCAGTACTTC,CASSLGLYDQETQYF
.,TRBV6-5,TRBJ1-2,TRBD1,TGTGCCAGCAGTTCCCGGGACAGTGGCGGCTACACCTTC,CASSSRDSGGYTF
.,TRBV6-5,TRBJ2-6,.,TGTGCCAGCAGTTACTTGGGCACCGGGGCCAACGTCCTGACTTTC,CASSYLGTGANVLTF
.,TRBV28,TRBJ1-2,.,TGTGCCAGCACCTCGGGGGGGACCTATGGCTACACCTTC,CASTSGGTYGYTF
.,TRBV6-1,TRBJ1-5,.,TGTGCCAGCAGTGCGCAGCCACAGGGTAGCAATCAGCCCCAGCATTTT,CASSAQPQGSNQPQHF
.,TRBV6-1,TRBJ2-1,TRBD1,TGTGCCAGCAGTGAACGGACAGGGGGCACTTTCGCCCAATCGCTCAATGAGCAGTTCTTC,CASSERTGGTFAQSLNEQFF
.,TRBV4-1,TRBJ2-6,.,TGCGCCAGCAGCATGAGGTCTGGGGCCAACGTCCTGACTTTC,CASSMRSGANVLTF
.,TRBV5-4,TRBJ2-6,.,TGTGCCAGCAGCTTGGTCGGTGGTGCCAACGTCCTGACTTTC,CASSLVGGANVLTF
few,TRBV5-6,TRBJ1-1,TRBD1,TGTGCCAGCAGCTTAACAGGGGGGTTGGCTTTCTTT,CASSLTGGLAFF
.,TRBV27,TRBJ1-2,TRBD1,TGTGCCAGCAGGGAGACAGGGGGCTCTCGAGGCTACACCTTC,CASRETGGSRGYTF